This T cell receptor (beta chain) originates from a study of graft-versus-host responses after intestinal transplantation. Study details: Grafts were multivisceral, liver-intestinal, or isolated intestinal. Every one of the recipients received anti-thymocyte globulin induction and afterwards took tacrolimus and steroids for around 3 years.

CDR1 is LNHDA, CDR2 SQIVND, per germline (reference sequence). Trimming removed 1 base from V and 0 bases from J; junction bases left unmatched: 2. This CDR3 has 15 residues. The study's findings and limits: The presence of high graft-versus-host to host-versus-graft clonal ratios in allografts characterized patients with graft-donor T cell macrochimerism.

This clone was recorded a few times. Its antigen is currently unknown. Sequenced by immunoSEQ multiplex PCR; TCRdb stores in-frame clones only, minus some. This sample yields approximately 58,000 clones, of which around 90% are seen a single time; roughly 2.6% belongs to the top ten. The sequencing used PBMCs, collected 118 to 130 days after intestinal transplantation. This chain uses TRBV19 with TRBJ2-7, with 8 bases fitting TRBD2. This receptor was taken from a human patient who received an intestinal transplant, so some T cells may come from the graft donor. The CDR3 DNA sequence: TGTGCCAGTAGTATAGTCAGCGGGAGCTCCTACGAGCAGTACTTC. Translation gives CASSIVSGSSYEQYF. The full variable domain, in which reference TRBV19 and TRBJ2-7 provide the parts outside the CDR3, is DGGITQSPKYLFRKEGQNVTLSCEQNLNHDAMYWYRQDPGQGLRLIYYSQIVNDFQKGDIAEGYSVSREKKESFPLTVTSAQKNPTAFYLCASSIVSGSSYEQYFGPGTRLTVT.